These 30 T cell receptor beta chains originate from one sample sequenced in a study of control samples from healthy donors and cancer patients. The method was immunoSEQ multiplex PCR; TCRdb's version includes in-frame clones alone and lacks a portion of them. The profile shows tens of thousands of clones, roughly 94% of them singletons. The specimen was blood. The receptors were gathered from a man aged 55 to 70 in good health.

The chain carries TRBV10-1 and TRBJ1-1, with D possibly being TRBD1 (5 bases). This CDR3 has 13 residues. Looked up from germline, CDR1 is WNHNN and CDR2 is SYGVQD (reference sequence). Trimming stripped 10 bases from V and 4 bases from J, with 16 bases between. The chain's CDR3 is CATRATRGTEAFF. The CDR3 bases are TGCGCCACCAGGGCTACGCGGGGCACTGAAGCTTTCTTT.

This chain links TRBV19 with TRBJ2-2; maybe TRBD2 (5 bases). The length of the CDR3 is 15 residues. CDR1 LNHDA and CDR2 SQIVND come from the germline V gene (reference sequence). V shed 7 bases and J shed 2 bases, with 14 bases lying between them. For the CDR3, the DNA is TGTGCCAGTACCAGGATCGGGGTAAACACCGGGGAGCTGTTTTTT. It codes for CASTRIGVNTGELFF.

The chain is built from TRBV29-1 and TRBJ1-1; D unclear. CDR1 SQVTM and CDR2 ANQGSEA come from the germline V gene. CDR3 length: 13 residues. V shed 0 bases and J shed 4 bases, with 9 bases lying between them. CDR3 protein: CSVEEVLGTEAFF. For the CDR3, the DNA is TGCAGCGTTGAAGAGGTCCTGGGCACTGAAGCTTTCTTT.

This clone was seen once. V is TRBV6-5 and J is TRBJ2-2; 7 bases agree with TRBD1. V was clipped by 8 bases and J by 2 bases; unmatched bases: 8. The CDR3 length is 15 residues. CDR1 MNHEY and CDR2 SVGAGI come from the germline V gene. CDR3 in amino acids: CASGLGQANTGELFF. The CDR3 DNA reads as TGTGCCAGCGGGTTAGGACAGGCCAACACCGGGGAGCTGTTTTTT.

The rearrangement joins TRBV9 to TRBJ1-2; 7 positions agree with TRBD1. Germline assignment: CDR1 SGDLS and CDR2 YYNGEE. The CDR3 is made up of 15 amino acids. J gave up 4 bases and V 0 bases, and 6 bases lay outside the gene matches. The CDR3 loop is CASSVGNRGSYGYTF. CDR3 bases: TGTGCCAGCAGCGTAGGAAACAGGGGCTCCTATGGCTACACCTTC.

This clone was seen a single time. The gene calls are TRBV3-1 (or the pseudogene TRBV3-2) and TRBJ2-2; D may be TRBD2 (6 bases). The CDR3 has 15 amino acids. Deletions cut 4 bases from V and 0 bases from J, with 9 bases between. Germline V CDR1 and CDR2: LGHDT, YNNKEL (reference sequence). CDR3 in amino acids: CASSPRLANTGELFF. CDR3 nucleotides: TGTGCCAGCAGCCCCAGACTAGCGAACACCGGGGAGCTGTTTTTT.

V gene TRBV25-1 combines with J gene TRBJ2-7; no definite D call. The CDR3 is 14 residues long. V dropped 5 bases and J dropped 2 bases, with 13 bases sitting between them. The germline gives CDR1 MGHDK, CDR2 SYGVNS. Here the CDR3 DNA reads TGTGCCAGCAGTCCCCGCCGTGGTACCTACGAGCAGTACTTC. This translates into CASSPRRGTYEQYF.

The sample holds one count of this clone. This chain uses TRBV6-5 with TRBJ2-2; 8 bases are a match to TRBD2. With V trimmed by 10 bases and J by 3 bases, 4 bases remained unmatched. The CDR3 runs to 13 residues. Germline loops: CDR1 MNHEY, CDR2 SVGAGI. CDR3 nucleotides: TGTGCCACGGCGGGAGGAGACACCGGGGAGCTGTTTTTT. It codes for CATAGGDTGELFF.

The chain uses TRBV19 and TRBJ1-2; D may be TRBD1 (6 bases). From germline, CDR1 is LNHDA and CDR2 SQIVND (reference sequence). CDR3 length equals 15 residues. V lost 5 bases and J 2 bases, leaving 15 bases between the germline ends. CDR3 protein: CASSPRWGANYGYTF. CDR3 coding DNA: TGTGCCAGTAGTCCTCGGTGGGGGGCGAACTATGGCTACACCTTC.

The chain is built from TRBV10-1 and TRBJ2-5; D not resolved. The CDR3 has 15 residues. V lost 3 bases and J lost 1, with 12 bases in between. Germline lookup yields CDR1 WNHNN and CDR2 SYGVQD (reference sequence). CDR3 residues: CASSDGLTSQETQYF. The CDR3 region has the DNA TGCGCCAGCAGTGATGGTCTCACCTCCCAAGAGACCCAGTACTTC.

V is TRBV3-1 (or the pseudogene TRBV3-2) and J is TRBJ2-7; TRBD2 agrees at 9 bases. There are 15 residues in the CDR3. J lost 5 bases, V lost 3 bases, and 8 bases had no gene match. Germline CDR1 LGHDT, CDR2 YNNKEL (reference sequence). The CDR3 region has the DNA TGTGCCAGCAGCCAGTTAGCGGGAGTGGGTCACGAGCAGTACTTC. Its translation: CASSQLAGVGHEQYF.

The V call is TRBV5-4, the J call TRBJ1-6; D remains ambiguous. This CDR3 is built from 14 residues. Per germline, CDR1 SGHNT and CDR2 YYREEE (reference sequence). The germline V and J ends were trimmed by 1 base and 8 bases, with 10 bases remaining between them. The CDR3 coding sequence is TGTGCCAGCAGCTTGATGAGTACCCATTCACCCCTCCACTTT. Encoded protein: CASSLMSTHSPLHF.

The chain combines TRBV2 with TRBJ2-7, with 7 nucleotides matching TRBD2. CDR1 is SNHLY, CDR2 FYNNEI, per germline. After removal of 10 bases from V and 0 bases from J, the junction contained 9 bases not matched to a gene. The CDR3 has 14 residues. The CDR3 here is CATSSGVSSYEQYF. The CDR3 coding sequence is TGTGCCACCTCGAGCGGGGTTAGCTCCTACGAGCAGTACTTC.

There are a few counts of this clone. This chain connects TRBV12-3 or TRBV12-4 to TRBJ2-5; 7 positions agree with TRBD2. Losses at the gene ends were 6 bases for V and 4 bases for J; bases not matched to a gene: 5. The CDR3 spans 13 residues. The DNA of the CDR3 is TGTGCCAGCAGACCGACTAGCCTAGAGACCCAGTACTTC. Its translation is CASRPTSLETQYF.

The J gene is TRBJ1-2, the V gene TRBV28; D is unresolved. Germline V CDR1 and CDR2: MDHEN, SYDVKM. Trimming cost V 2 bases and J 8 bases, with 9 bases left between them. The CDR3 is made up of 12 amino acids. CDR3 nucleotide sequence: TGTGCCAGCAGTTTAGAAGGGTTCGGCTACACCTTC. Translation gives CASSLEGFGYTF.

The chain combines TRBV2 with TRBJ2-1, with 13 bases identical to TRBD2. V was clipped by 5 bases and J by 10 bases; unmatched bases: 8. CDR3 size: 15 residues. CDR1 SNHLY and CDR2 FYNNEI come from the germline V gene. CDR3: CASSLTSGGGAEQFF. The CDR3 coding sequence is TGTGCCAGCAGTCTTACTAGCGGGGGGGGTGCGGAGCAGTTCTTC.

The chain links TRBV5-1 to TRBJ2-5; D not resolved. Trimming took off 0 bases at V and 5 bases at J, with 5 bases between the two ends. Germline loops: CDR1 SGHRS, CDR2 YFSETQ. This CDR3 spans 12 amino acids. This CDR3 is CASSLEGETQYF. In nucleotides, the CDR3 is TGCGCCAGCAGCTTGGAAGGGGAGACCCAGTACTTC.

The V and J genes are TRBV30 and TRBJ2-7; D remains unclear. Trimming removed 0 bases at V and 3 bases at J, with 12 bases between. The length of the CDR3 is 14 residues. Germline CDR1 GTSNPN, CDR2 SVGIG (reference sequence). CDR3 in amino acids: CAWSVWATLYEQYF. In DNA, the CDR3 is TGTGCCTGGAGTGTCTGGGCGACACTCTACGAGCAGTACTTC. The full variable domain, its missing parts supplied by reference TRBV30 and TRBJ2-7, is SQTIHQWPATLVQPVGSPLSLECTVEGTSNPNLYWYRQAAGRGLQLLFYSVGIGQISSEVPQNLSASRPQDRQFILSSKKLLLSDSGFYLCAWSVWATLYEQYFGPGTRLTVT.

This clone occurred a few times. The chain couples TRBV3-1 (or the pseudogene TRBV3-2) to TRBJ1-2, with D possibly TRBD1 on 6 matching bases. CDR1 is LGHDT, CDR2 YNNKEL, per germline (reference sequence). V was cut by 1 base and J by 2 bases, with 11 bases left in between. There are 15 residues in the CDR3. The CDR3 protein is CASSQAPTGNYGYTF. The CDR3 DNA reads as TGTGCCAGCAGCCAAGCCCCCACAGGGAACTATGGCTACACCTTC.

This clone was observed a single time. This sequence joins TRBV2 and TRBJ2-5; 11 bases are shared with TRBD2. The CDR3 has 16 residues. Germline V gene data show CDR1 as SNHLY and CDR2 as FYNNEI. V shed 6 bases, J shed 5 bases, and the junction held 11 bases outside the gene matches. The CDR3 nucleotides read TGTGCCAGCAGGGGCAGGACTAGCGGGTTTGGCGAGACCCAGTACTTC. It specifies CASRGRTSGFGETQYF.

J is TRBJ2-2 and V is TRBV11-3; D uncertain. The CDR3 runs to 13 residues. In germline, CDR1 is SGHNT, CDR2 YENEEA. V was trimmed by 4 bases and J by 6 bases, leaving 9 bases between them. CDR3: CASSSVVAGELFF. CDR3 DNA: TGTGCCAGCAGCTCAGTAGTGGCCGGGGAGCTGTTTTTT.

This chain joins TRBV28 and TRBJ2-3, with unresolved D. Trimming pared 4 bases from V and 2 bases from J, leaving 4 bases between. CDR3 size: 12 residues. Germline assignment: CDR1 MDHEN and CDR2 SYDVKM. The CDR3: CASSSYTDTQYF. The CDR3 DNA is TGTGCCAGCAGTTCCTACACAGATACGCAGTATTTT.

CDR3 residues: CATSDLSAAGLTDTQYF. CDR3 bases: TGTGCCACCAGTGATTTGTCGGCAGCAGGGCTCACAGATACGCAGTATTTT. The gene calls are TRBV24-1 and TRBJ2-3; tentatively, D is TRBD1 (5 bases). Between the trimmed V and J ends, which lost 0 bases and 2 bases, there was a span of 14 bases. The length of the CDR3 is 17 residues. CDR1 and CDR2 (germline): KGHDR, SFDVKD.

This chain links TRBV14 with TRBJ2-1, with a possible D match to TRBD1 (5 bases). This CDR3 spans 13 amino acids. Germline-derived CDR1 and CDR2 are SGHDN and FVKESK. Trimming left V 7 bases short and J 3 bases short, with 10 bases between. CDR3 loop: CASKDSNYNEQFF. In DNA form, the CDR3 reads TGTGCCAGCAAAGACAGCAACTACAATGAGCAGTTCTTC.

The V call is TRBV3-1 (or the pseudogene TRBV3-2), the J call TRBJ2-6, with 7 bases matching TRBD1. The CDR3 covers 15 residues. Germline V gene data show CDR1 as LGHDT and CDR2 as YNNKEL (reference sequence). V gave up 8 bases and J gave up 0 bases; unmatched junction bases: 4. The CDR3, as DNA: TGTGCCAGCCGGACAGGACTCTCTGGGGCCAACGTCCTGACTTTC. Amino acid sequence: CASRTGLSGANVLTF.

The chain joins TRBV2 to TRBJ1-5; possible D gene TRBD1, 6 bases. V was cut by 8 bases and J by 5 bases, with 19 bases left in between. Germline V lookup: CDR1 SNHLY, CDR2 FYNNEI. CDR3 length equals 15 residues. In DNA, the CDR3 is TGTGCCAGCTGTAAACAGGGAGGGGGGCATCAGCCCCAGCATTTT. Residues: CASCKQGGGHQPQHF.

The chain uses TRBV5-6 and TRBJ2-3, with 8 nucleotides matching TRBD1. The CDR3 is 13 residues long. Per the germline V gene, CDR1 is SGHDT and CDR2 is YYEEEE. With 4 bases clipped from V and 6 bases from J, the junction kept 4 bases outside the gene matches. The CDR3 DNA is TGTGCCAGCAGCCCAACAGGGGGGGATACGCAGTATTTT. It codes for CASSPTGGDTQYF. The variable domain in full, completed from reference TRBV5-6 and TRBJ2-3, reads DAGVTQSPTHLIKTRGQQVTLRCSPKSGHDTVSWYQQALGQGPQFIFQYYEEEERQRGNFPDRFSGHQFPNYSSELNVNALLLGDSALYLCASSPTGGDTQYFGPGTRLTVL.

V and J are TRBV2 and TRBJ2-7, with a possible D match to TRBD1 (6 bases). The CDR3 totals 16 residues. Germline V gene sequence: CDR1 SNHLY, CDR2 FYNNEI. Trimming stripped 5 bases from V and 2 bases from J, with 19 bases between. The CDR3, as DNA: TGTGCCAGCAGTAAAGAAGGACAGTTTGGCCCCTACGAGCAGTACTTC. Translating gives CASSKEGQFGPYEQYF.

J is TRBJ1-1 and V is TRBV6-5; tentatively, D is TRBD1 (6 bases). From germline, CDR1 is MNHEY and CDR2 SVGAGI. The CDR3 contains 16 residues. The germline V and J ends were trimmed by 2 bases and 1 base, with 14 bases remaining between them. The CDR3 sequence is CASSYPPGRGNTEAFF. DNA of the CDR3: TGTGCCAGCAGTTACCCCCCAGGCAGGGGGAACACTGAAGCTTTCTTT.

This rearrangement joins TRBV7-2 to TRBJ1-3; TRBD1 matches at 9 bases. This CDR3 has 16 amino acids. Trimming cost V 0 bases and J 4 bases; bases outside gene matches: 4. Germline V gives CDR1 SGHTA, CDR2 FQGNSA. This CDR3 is CASSLAGQGTGNTIYF. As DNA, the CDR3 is TGTGCCAGCAGCTTAGCGGGACAGGGCACGGGAAACACCATATATTTT. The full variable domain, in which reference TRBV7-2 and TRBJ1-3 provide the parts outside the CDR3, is GAGVSQSPSNKVTEKGKDVELRCDPISGHTALYWYRQSLGQGLEFLIYFQGNSAPDKSGLPSDRFSAERTGGSVSTLTIQRTQQEDSAVYLCASSLAGQGTGNTIYFGEGSWLTVV.